This entry features one TCR beta chain sequence. The repertoire was sequenced with immunoSEQ multiplex PCR; TCRdb's copy has only in-frame clones and lacks some. The sample contains over 55,000 clones, more than 85% of which appear only once. The data belong to a study of technical replicates of blood from a few donors. CDR3 length: 16 amino acids. V was pared by 2 bases and J by 0 bases, with 13 bases between. CDR1 SGHTA and CDR2 FQGNSA come from the germline V gene. This clonotype was sampled from a human donor in good health. Some clones in this sample may be carry-over from other donors' samples. Input material: PBMCs. This chain uses TRBV7-2 with TRBJ1-2; TRBD1 might be the D (5 bases). The CDR3 region is CASSLFAGGANYGYTF. In DNA, the CDR3 is TGTGCCAGCAGCTTATTCGCCGGGGGAGCTAACTATGGCTACACCTTC.